This T cell receptor (beta chain) was recovered during a study of regulatory T cells in long-lasting Graves disease (dated by TCRdb to the early 2020s). The study in broad terms: In the newly diagnosed Graves' disease group, patients had been taking antithyroid drugs for less than 3 months. Peripheral blood TCR sequencing and RNA sequencing compared persistent Graves' disease patients with newly diagnosed Graves' disease patients. The study took place in China and was registered as a clinical trial. TCR sequencing covered about 13 persistent and 20 newly diagnosed Graves' disease patients, 33 samples in total. What the research found in general, with its limitations: Persistent Graves' disease patients showed lower TCR Shannon entropy and fewer highly expanded clones than newly diagnosed patients, suggesting clonal expansion. Sequencing and analysis were restricted to the TCR beta chain. A larger number of public clonotypes was shared among persistent patients (over 2,500) than among newly diagnosed patients (around 880). As a limitation, the authors acknowledged that the small sample size may reduce accuracy. Peripheral blood alone was examined, since thyroid tissue, which constituted the primary lesion, could not be accessed.

This clonotype has a handful of counts. No antigen is known for it. Base-call qualities are not available, and no considerably larger clone is one nucleotide away. In the paper's terms, the time point label means: newly diagnosed GD, antithyroid drugs for less than 3 months. For both TCR sequencing and RNA sequencing, RNA was extracted from PBMCs in TRIzol. Graves' disease was diagnosed according to American Thyroid Association guidelines. Recruitment of patients was carried out at an endocrinology department in Xi'an, China. From each patient, around 8.3 milliliters of peripheral blood was collected into an EDTA anticoagulant tube. Ficoll Paque Plus density gradient separation was used to isolate PBMCs, and no further T cell sorting was performed. RNA quality was checked with an Agilent 2100 Bioanalyzer and agarose gel, and concentration with a NanoDrop 2000. Libraries came from multiplex PCR. The sequencing machine was an Illumina HiSeq 4000. iRepertoire HTBI primers and Arm-PCR amplification of CDR3 regions were used to construct TCR beta libraries. Before sequencing, the PCR products went through gel purification. Per the authors' processing: Gene usage analysis of CDR3 amino acid clonotypes used the 62 TRBV and 14 to 15 TRBJ segments found across samples. COPE and FqMerger were used to merge the filtered high-quality paired reads into contigs. BLAST was used to align contigs to the IMGT TRBV, TRBD and TRBJ reference genes, and CDR3 was defined following IMGT. Any clonotype with a frequency above 0.1% was classified as a highly expanded clone. Repertoire diversity was measured by Shannon entropy, and V-J evenness by the Gini coefficient. A clonotype was considered public if more than one individual shared it. The public reads were run again by TCRdb, first through fastp at Q25 and then through MiXCR, and only productive beta chains were kept. Under each unique CDR3 protein, matching rows form one entry showing the most common genes and DNA. The V and J calls and clone size are TCRdb's, not the authors'. The sample profile shows roughly 500,000 distinct CDR3 sequences; roughly 14% of them were found once. The top ten constitute roughly a tenth of the sample.

The same sample was also used in a study of T cells in Graves' hyperthyroidism and ophthalmopathy. Looking at the second paper: Graves' hyperthyroidism was defined as stable when no progression to ophthalmopathy occurred over 18 months of follow-up. Hyperthyroidism patients were newly diagnosed, had a disease duration of under 2 months, and were aged 18 to 65 years. Patients with uncontrolled infections, other autoimmune diseases, pregnancy or lactation were excluded. Diagnoses were established on the basis of clinical symptoms, serum thyroxine and TRAb, thyroid ultrasound, and orbital computed tomography. For the first round of RT-PCR on the TCR CDR3, the HTBI primer set was used together with the Qiagen OneStep RT-PCR kit. Most expanded thyroid clonotypes (frequency above 0.001) were also detected in blood, a finding suggesting that blood repertoires may reflect thyroid immune responses. In cross-validation, a model built on a 13 V-J signature told ophthalmopathy apart from stable hyperthyroidism with less than 90% sensitivity and about 81% specificity, and in testing the same model reached 80%/75%. In validation, the model predicted progression to ophthalmopathy a median of roughly 6.2 months before onset, with 70% to 71% sensitivity and roughly 79% specificity. A discovery cohort of approximately 100 patients, about 44 with Graves' ophthalmopathy and approximately 57 with stable Graves' hyperthyroidism, was used to find distinguishing TCR V-J signatures. Prospective prediction of ophthalmopathy was tested in an independent validation cohort of approximately 19 hyperthyroidism patients and 15 to 17 patients who later progressed to ophthalmopathy. The 75 to 100 discovery patients were randomly split 7:3 into training and test sets. In addition, the study compared T-cell repertoires in thyroid tissue and in blood from six Graves' hyperthyroidism patients. Following sampling, methimazole starting at 30 mg daily was given to hyperthyroidism patients, and high-dose intravenous methylprednisolone was given to ophthalmopathy patients. The libraries were constructed in a second round of multiplex PCR and then size-selected and purified. Sequencing of the libraries was done on an Illumina HiSeq2000 using paired-end 100 bp reads. SOAPnuke was used to process the raw data, with reads discarded if the reads contained adapters or uncalled bases, had a mean Phred below 15, or lacked an exact constant-primer or identifier match. High-quality paired reads were merged using COPE v1.2.5, and each unique nucleotide sequence was defined as a clonotype. MiTCR v1.1 was used to align clonotypes to the IMGT TRBV, TRBD and TRBJ reference segments. Analysis was restricted to V-J combinations with a frequency above 0.0001, which covered just over 98% of repertoires. The TCS score was defined as the ratio of F50 (clonal expansion) to E x V (chaos), calculated using BLOSUM62-based TCRdist between CDR3 peptides within each V-J. Welch's t-statistics and random forest reduced roughly 530 V-J features to fewer than 15, which were used in a naive Bayes classifier (R e1071). Sample size was not statistically predetermined, and blinding of investigators to group allocation was not performed. According to the paper, TCR Vbeta CDR3 sequencing was carried out on 135 peripheral blood samples, which came from around 43 ophthalmopathy, about 75 hyperthyroidism and about 17 progressor patients.

The sample consisted of peripheral blood mononuclear cells (PBMCs), taken at new diagnosis, from a patient treated with antithyroid drugs. The clonotype comes from a man aged 25 to 40 with Graves disease. Donor details come from another sample of the same person, matched by shared clones.

The CDR3 reads as follows: CASSYDTDRAYEQYF. The DNA sequence is TGTGCCAGCAGTTACGATACGGACAGGGCCTACGAGCAGTACTTC. The rearrangement joined TRBV6-5 to TRBJ2-7, with 8 bases aligning to TRBD1. CDR1 MNHEY and CDR2 SVGAGI are derived from the germline V gene. After removal of 2 bases from V and 2 bases from J, the junction retains 5 bases not matched to a gene. From cysteine to phenylalanine, the CDR3 is 15 amino acids long. Solely the CDR3 DNA is kept, with 45 bases framed from the first base.